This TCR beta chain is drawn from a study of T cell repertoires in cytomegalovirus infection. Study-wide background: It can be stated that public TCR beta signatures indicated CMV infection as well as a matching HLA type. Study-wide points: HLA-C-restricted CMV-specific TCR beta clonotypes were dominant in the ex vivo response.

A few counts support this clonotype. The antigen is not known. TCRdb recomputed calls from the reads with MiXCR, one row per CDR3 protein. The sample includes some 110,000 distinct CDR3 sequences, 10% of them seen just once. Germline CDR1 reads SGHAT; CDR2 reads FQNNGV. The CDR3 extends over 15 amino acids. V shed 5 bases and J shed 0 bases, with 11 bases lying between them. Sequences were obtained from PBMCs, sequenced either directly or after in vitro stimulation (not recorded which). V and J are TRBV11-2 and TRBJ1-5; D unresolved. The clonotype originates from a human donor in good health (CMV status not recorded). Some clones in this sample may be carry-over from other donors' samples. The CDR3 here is CASSPGIYSNQPQHF. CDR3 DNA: TGTGCCAGCAGCCCGGGCATTTATAGCAATCAGCCCCAGCATTTT.